Listed here are 28 T cell receptor beta chains from one sample, sequenced in a study of blood T cell repertoires in COVID-19. Here immunoSEQ multiplex PCR was the method, and the copy in TCRdb shows in-frame clones only, minus some. This table has 150,000 to 200,000 clones, around 84% appearing once. Sequences were obtained from PBMCs or T cells enriched from blood (not recorded which). These receptors were collected from a man aged 35 to 55 who had recovered from COVID-19.

The rearrangement links TRBV5-6 to TRBJ1-6; no clear D gene. V dropped 2 bases and J dropped 8 bases, with 8 bases sitting between them. Per germline, CDR1 SGHDT and CDR2 YYEEEE. The CDR3 has 13 amino acids. The CDR3 DNA reads as TGTGCCAGCAGCTTCATCGGGGATTCACCCCTCCACTTT. Protein: CASSFIGDSPLHF.

The rearrangement joins TRBV13 to TRBJ1-3; D gene ambiguous. CDR1 is PRHDT, CDR2 FYEKMQ, per germline (reference sequence). The CDR3 covers 15 residues. Trimming shortened V by 5 bases and J by 0 bases, and 11 bases separated the two germline ends. The CDR3 sequence is CASSQVGSSGNTIYF. The DNA for the CDR3 is TGTGCCAGCAGCCAAGTCGGGAGCTCTGGAAACACCATATATTTT.

V gene TRBV7-6 combines with J gene TRBJ2-2; 14 nucleotides align to TRBD2. CDR3 length: 19 amino acids. J lost 6 bases, V lost 5 bases, and 14 bases had no gene match. In germline, CDR1 is SGHVS, CDR2 FNYEAQ. The chain's CDR3 is CASSSPGATSGGAAGELFF. The CDR3, as DNA: TGTGCCAGCAGCAGTCCCGGCGCGACTAGCGGGGGGGCGGCCGGGGAGCTGTTTTTT.

The V call is TRBV3-1 (or the pseudogene TRBV3-2), the J call TRBJ2-7, with D unresolved. Germline loops: CDR1 LGHDT, CDR2 YNNKEL (reference sequence). Trimming took 1 base from V and 6 from J, leaving 10 bases between them. This CDR3 is 13 amino acids long. CDR3 region: CASSQVPGTEQYV. CDR3 coding DNA: TGTGCCAGCAGCCAAGTTCCAGGTACCGAGCAGTACGTC.

The chain joins TRBV24-1 to TRBJ1-1, with 8 bases identical to TRBD1. J gave up 10 bases and V 4 bases, and 4 bases lay outside the gene matches. The CDR3 runs to 12 residues. Looked up from germline, CDR1 is KGHDR and CDR2 is SFDVKD. CDR3 sequence reads: CATSESTGGAFF. The CDR3 nucleotides are TGTGCCACCAGTGAATCCACAGGGGGAGCTTTCTTT.

The rearrangement joins TRBV7-3 to TRBJ2-5, with TRBD2 matching over 8 bases. The CDR3 spans 15 residues. Trimming at V came to 1 base and at J to 4 bases, leaving 5 bases not matched to a gene. Germline V gene data show CDR1 as SGHTA and CDR2 as FQGTGA. CDR3 sequence reads: CASSLNGGASETQYF. The CDR3 DNA is TGTGCCAGCAGCTTAAACGGGGGGGCCTCAGAGACCCAGTACTTC.

The chain couples TRBV6-4 to TRBJ2-5; 15 bases line up with TRBD2. The length of the CDR3 is 19 residues. V lost 4 bases and J lost 1; bases outside the gene matches: 10. Germline values: CDR1 MRHNA, CDR2 SNTAGT. Here the CDR3 reads CASSVIPGLAGGLQETQYF. The CDR3 DNA is TGTGCCAGCAGTGTCATTCCGGGACTAGCGGGGGGCCTCCAAGAGACCCAGTACTTC.

V is TRBV4-1 and J is TRBJ1-5; the D is unclear. Germline V CDR1 and CDR2: MGHRA, YSYEKL. The V and J ends lost 0 bases and 3 bases respectively, with 9 bases between them. CDR3 size: 15 residues. CDR3 sequence reads: CASSQEVVFNQPQHF. Here the CDR3 DNA reads TGCGCCAGCAGCCAAGAGGTAGTCTTCAATCAGCCCCAGCATTTT.

The chain recombines TRBV27 with TRBJ1-2; TRBD1 agrees at 9 bases. The CDR3 is made up of 14 amino acids. Germline V gene lookup returns CDR1 MNHEY and CDR2 SMNVEV (reference sequence). The V segment lost 11 bases and the J segment 5 bases; nucleotides outside the gene matches: 12. The CDR3 DNA reads TGTGCCCCCGCTCCGCCGGGACAGGGATATGGCTACACCTTC. Translating gives CAPAPPGQGYGYTF.

The chain couples TRBV2 to TRBJ2-1; D unclear. The CDR3 loop spans 13 amino acids. Trimming pared 6 bases from V and 5 bases from J, leaving 11 bases between. Germline CDR1 and CDR2: SNHLY and FYNNEI. CDR3 bases: TGTGCCAGCAGCTTTAGAAGAAACAATGAGCAGTTCTTC. Its protein is CASSFRRNNEQFF.

This clone was seen a handful of times. The CDR3 here is CASSRQVGDTEAFF. CDR3 nucleotides: TGTGCCAGCAGCCGACAGGTCGGGGACACTGAAGCTTTCTTT. This chain connects TRBV7-9 to TRBJ1-1, with D possibly matching TRBD1 (6 bases). The germline gives CDR1 SEHNR, CDR2 FQNEAQ (reference sequence). The ends were cut back, 5 bases at V and 3 bases at J, with 13 bases in the middle. This CDR3 contains 14 residues. The complete variable domain, with remaining parts taken from reference TRBV7-9 and TRBJ1-1, reads DTGVSQNPRHKITKRGQNVTFRCDPISEHNRLYWYRQTLGQGPEFLTYFQNEAQLEKSRLLSDRFSAERPKGSFSTLEIQRTEQGDSAMYLCASSRQVGDTEAFFGQGTRLTVV.

The chain uses TRBV7-3 and TRBJ2-5; D may be TRBD2 (5 bases). Trimming stripped 5 bases from V and 5 bases from J, with 12 bases between. CDR1 and CDR2 from the germline V gene are SGHTA and FQGTGA. The length of the CDR3 is 13 residues. CDR3 residues: CASSPGIGETQYF. Here the CDR3 DNA reads TGTGCCAGCAGCCCGGGAATAGGGGAGACCCAGTACTTC.

This chain connects TRBV18 to TRBJ2-7; perhaps TRBD2 as D (5 bases). Germline loops: CDR1 KGHSH, CDR2 LQKENI. The CDR3 sequence is 12 residues long. V was trimmed by 3 bases and J by 8 bases, leaving 11 bases between them. As DNA, the CDR3 is TGTGCCAGCTCACCGGGGAGCCCTCAGCAGTACTTC. This encodes CASSPGSPQQYF.

The chain has TRBV4-2 and TRBJ1-6; no firm D call. CDR3 length equals 14 residues. The germline V gene encodes CDR1 LGHNA and CDR2 YNFKEQ. Trimming removed 1 base from V and 7 bases from J, with 8 bases in between. The CDR3 DNA is TGTGCCAGCAGCCAAGGAGCGGGCAATTCACCCCTCCACTTT. Residues: CASSQGAGNSPLHF.

The chain joins TRBV4-1 to TRBJ1-2; 7 positions agree with TRBD1. V was pared by 0 bases and J by 8 bases, with 6 bases of the junction left unmatched. The germline V gene has CDR1 MGHRA and CDR2 YSYEKL. This CDR3 region has 14 residues. This chain's CDR3 is CASSQEWQGGGYTF. CDR3 nucleotides: TGCGCCAGCAGCCAAGAGTGGCAGGGGGGCGGCTACACCTTC.

This clone showed up just a few times. The J gene is TRBJ2-1, the V gene TRBV9, with TRBD2 matching 11 bases. CDR1 and CDR2 (germline): SGDLS, YYNGEE. The CDR3 covers 16 residues. V lost 2 bases to trimming and J lost 5 bases; unmatched junction nucleotides: 6. This CDR3 is CASSVPLAGGDNEQFF. CDR3 DNA sequence: TGTGCCAGCAGCGTTCCCCTAGCGGGGGGCGACAATGAGCAGTTCTTC.

DNA of the CDR3: TGCAGCGCTCCCCCTGCGGGGCTACCCAATGAGCAGTTCTTC. Amino acid sequence: CSAPPAGLPNEQFF. This chain uses TRBV29-1 with TRBJ2-1; possibly TRBD2 for D (6 bases). The length of the CDR3 is 14 residues. Trimming shortened V by 7 bases and J by 6 bases, and 19 bases separated the two germline ends. CDR1 and CDR2 (germline): SQVTM, ANQGSEA.

In its sample, this clone was seen many times. The chain carries TRBV18 and TRBJ2-2, with unresolved D. CDR3 length: 14 residues. Germline V gene sequence: CDR1 KGHSH, CDR2 LQKENI. Trimming left V 2 bases short and J 1 base short, with 5 bases between. The CDR3 nucleotides are TGTGCCAGCTCACCAAGCAAGAACACCGGGGAGCTGTTTTTT. Amino acids: CASSPSKNTGELFF.

The gene calls are TRBV3-1 (or the pseudogene TRBV3-2) and TRBJ1-5; D unresolved. V shed 0 bases and J shed 6 bases, with 15 bases lying between them. Germline V gene data show CDR1 as LGHDT and CDR2 as YNNKEL (reference sequence). The CDR3 extends over 16 amino acids. CDR3 in DNA: TGTGCCAGCAGCCAAGAGAGTCAAGGCTCGGGTCAGCCCCAGCATTTT. This sequence encodes CASSQESQGSGQPQHF.

The CDR3 coding sequence is TGTGCCAGCAGTTCCACAGGAACTGGAAACACCATATATTTT. Its protein is CASSSTGTGNTIYF. This chain joins TRBV6-5 and TRBJ1-3, with a weak D call TRBD1 (5 bases). Trimming left V 4 bases short and J 2 bases short, with 9 bases between. This CDR3 comprises 14 residues. Looked up from germline, CDR1 is MNHEY and CDR2 is SVGAGI.

This sequence joins TRBV10-3 and TRBJ1-2; TRBD1 agrees at 7 bases. There are 15 residues in the CDR3. Per the germline V gene, CDR1 is ENHRY and CDR2 is SYGVKD. Trimming took 6 bases from V and 4 from J; bases not matched to a gene: 11. In DNA form, the CDR3 reads TGTGCCATCAGCTCCGGGACAGCTCCATCCTATGGCTACACCTTC. Translated, it gives CAISSGTAPSYGYTF.

This clone was counted a single time. V gene TRBV10-2 combines with J gene TRBJ2-5, with 7 bases identical to TRBD2. The CDR3 loop spans 14 amino acids. Trimming at V came to 3 bases and at J to 4 bases, leaving 5 bases not matched to a gene. CDR1 is WSHSY and CDR2 is SAAADI in the germline V gene. CDR3 sequence (DNA): TGCGCCAGCAGTGATCGATTAGCGGGAGAGACCCAGTACTTC. Translating it yields CASSDRLAGETQYF.

This chain joins TRBV24-1 and TRBJ2-3, with D possibly being TRBD2 (7 bases). The germline V and J ends were trimmed by 8 bases and 2 bases, with 16 bases remaining between them. The CDR3 has 15 amino acids. CDR1 and CDR2 (germline): KGHDR, SFDVKD. This CDR3 is CATTRGGRDTDTQYF. The CDR3 nucleotides are TGTGCCACCACGAGGGGGGGCCGGGACACAGATACGCAGTATTTT.

The J gene is TRBJ2-5, the V gene TRBV19, with TRBD2 matching 9 bases. Germline trimming cut 6 bases from V and 3 bases from J; bases unmatched to any gene: 5. Germline values: CDR1 LNHDA, CDR2 SQIVND (reference sequence). The CDR3 sequence is 14 residues long. Here the CDR3 reads CASSLAGAKETQYF. CDR3 nucleotide sequence: TGTGCCAGTAGCTTAGCGGGGGCTAAAGAGACCCAGTACTTC.

The chain is built from TRBV9 and TRBJ2-3, with 13 bases lining up with TRBD2. Unmatched junction bases numbered 9, after V lost 4 bases and J lost 7 bases. The CDR3 length is 16 residues. Germline V lookup: CDR1 SGDLS, CDR2 YYNGEE. The CDR3 sequence is CASSQTSGGASNTQYF. The CDR3 region has the DNA TGTGCCAGCAGCCAAACTAGCGGGGGGGCCTCGAATACGCAGTATTTT.

This clone came up once. The CDR3 loop is CASSQDLRGGTGYTF. The CDR3 region has the DNA TGTGCCAGCAGCCAAGATCTCCGGGGGGGCACGGGCTACACCTTC. The chain combines TRBV14 with TRBJ1-2; a weak D match, TRBD1 (6 bases). CDR1 and CDR2 (germline): SGHDN, FVKESK. This CDR3 region has 15 residues. Trimming left V 0 bases short and J 8 bases short, with 16 bases between.

CDR3 coding DNA: TGTGCCAGTTCCCTGACAGGGACCACAGATACGCAGTATTTT. Translated: CASSLTGTTDTQYF. The V gene is TRBV19, the J gene TRBJ2-3, with 7 bases lining up with TRBD1. The CDR3 is made up of 14 amino acids. The V segment lost 8 bases and the J segment 2 bases; nucleotides outside the gene matches: 7. Germline V gives CDR1 LNHDA, CDR2 SQIVND (reference sequence). Based on the CDR3 plus reference TRBV19 and TRBJ2-3, the full variable domain is DGGITQSPKYLFRKEGQNVTLSCEQNLNHDAMYWYRQDPGQGLRLIYYSQIVNDFQKGDIAEGYSVSREKKESFPLTVTSAQKNPTAFYLCASSLTGTTDTQYFGPGTRLTVL.

The chain recombines TRBV11-2 with TRBJ1-2; D call uncertain. The CDR3 has 13 residues. In germline, CDR1 is SGHAT, CDR2 FQNNGV. The V end lost 3 bases, the J end lost 4 bases, and 9 bases lay between the germline ends. The CDR3 coding sequence is TGTGCCAGCAGCTTCGCGGCGTTCTATGGCTACACCTTC. Translation gives CASSFAAFYGYTF.